The 17 T cell receptor beta chains presented below share a single source sample, sequenced in a study of beta chain features in type 1 diabetes. Notes on the study in general: TCRB CDR3s from Type 1 diabetes patients were moderately but significantly shorter in all four CD4+ subsets.

For these receptors, no antigen is known. Isolated RNA was reverse transcribed in full, so expressed TCRB transcripts were sequenced. Data came from immunoSEQ multiplex PCR; TCRdb stores just in-frame clones and leaves some out. This sample yields about 710,000 clones, of which over 13% are seen a single time; just under 0.04% belongs to the top ten. The material sequenced was naive CD4+ T cells from blood. The receptors derive from a man aged 18 to 29 with type 1 diabetes.

This clone was counted a few times. The chain recombines TRBV2 with TRBJ1-2; D not resolved. Trimming shortened V by 8 bases and J by 2 bases, and 12 bases separated the two germline ends. Germline CDR1 and CDR2: SNHLY and FYNNEI. The CDR3 contains 13 residues. CDR3 nucleotides: TGTGCCAGCGTGGCTGGGCTGAACTATGGCTACACCTTC. It specifies CASVAGLNYGYTF.

This clone was observed a few times. V and J are TRBV2 and TRBJ1-1; D unclear. The V gene's germline CDR1 is SNHLY and CDR2 FYNNEI. V lost 9 bases, J lost 5 bases, and 19 bases lay in between. The CDR3 length is 14 residues. The chain's CDR3 is CARSRLWGLTEAFF. As DNA, the CDR3 is TGTGCCAGATCCCGACTATGGGGATTGACTGAAGCTTTCTTT.

The rearrangement links TRBV19 to TRBJ1-5; no clear D gene. V was shortened by 5 bases and J by 0 bases, with 14 bases between the two germline ends. Looked up from germline, CDR1 is LNHDA and CDR2 is SQIVND (reference sequence). The CDR3 has 16 residues. In DNA, the CDR3 is TGTGCCAGTAGTCTTCTCCAGACCTATAGCAATCAGCCCCAGCATTTT. Translation: CASSLLQTYSNQPQHF.

This clone was picked up a small number of times. The gene calls are TRBV29-1 and TRBJ1-2, with D unresolved. Looked up from germline, CDR1 is SQVTM and CDR2 is ANQGSEA. The CDR3 loop spans 15 amino acids. The V gene lost 1 base and the J gene lost 8 bases, with 20 bases spanning the gap. The CDR3 loop reads CSVEAQSRTAWGYTF. DNA of the CDR3: TGCAGCGTTGAAGCCCAAAGCAGGACTGCGTGGGGCTACACCTTC.

The gene calls are TRBV2 and TRBJ2-7, with a weak D call TRBD2 (5 bases). Germline loops: CDR1 SNHLY, CDR2 FYNNEI. There are 13 residues in the CDR3. The ends were cut back, 7 bases at V and 3 bases at J, with 13 bases in the middle. The CDR3 nucleotides read TGTGCCAGCAACTCAGGAGGCAGCTACGAGCAGTACTTC. Translating gives CASNSGGSYEQYF.

This sequence joins TRBV5-1 and TRBJ1-4; D unclear. The germline CDR1 and CDR2 sequences are SGHRS and YFSETQ. Between the trimmed V and J ends, which lost 4 bases and 6 bases, there was a span of 16 bases. The CDR3 sequence is 15 residues long. The CDR3 sequence is CASSQDPGPYEKLFF. CDR3 nucleotide sequence: TGCGCCAGCAGCCAGGATCCCGGGCCCTATGAAAAACTGTTTTTT. The full variable domain, in which reference TRBV5-1 and TRBJ1-4 provide the parts outside the CDR3, is KAGVTQTPRYLIKTRGQQVTLSCSPISGHRSVSWYQQTPGQGLQFLFEYFSETQRNKGNFPGRFSGRQFSNSRSEMNVSTLELGDSALYLCASSQDPGPYEKLFFGSGTQLSVL.

V usage is TRBV5-4 and J usage is TRBJ2-1; 11 bases are a match to TRBD1. There are 15 residues in the CDR3. After removal of 2 bases from V and 9 bases from J, the junction contained 7 bases not matched to a gene. Germline V gene sequence: CDR1 SGHNT, CDR2 YYREEE (reference sequence). CDR3: CASSFSGQGAIEQFF. The CDR3 DNA reads as TGTGCCAGCAGCTTTAGCGGACAGGGGGCGATTGAGCAGTTCTTC.

The chain carries TRBV5-1 and TRBJ2-1; TRBD1 matches 11 bases. The V and J ends lost 2 bases and 7 bases, in that order; junction bases with no gene match: 8. CDR3 length: 16 amino acids. Germline lookup yields CDR1 SGHRS and CDR2 YFSETQ. CDR3: CASSFRDRGISNEQFF. For the CDR3, the DNA is TGCGCCAGCAGCTTCAGGGACAGGGGGATCTCAAATGAGCAGTTCTTC.

This clone has just a few counts. V gene TRBV30 combines with J gene TRBJ1-4, with TRBD1 as a possible D gene (6 bases). The CDR3 covers 13 residues. Looked up from germline, CDR1 is GTSNPN and CDR2 is SVGIG (reference sequence). Trimming took off 0 bases at V and 10 bases at J, with 12 bases between the two ends. The CDR3 sequence: CAWSVNREGKLFF. The CDR3 region has the DNA TGTGCCTGGAGTGTAAACAGGGAGGGAAAACTGTTTTTT.

This clone has a handful of counts. This chain uses TRBV7-2 with TRBJ1-4; D may be TRBD1 (5 bases). The CDR3 contains 15 residues. Looked up from germline, CDR1 is SGHTA and CDR2 is FQGNSA. V was trimmed by 0 bases and J by 3 bases, leaving 8 bases between them. Here the CDR3 reads CASSLAAGSNEKLFF. The CDR3 coding sequence is TGTGCCAGCAGCTTAGCAGCAGGGTCTAATGAAAAACTGTTTTTT.

This clone was counted a few times. CDR3 residues: CASRPDRLSTEAFF. Here the CDR3 DNA reads TGTGCCAGCAGGCCCGACAGACTGAGCACTGAAGCTTTCTTT. The chain joins TRBV5-6 to TRBJ1-1, with D tentatively TRBD1 (5 bases). This CDR3 is built from 14 residues. Between the trimmed V and J ends, which lost 5 bases and 4 bases, there was a span of 15 bases. CDR1 is SGHDT, CDR2 YYEEEE, per germline.

This clone was detected a few times. V and J are TRBV4-3 and TRBJ2-4, with a weak D call TRBD1 (6 bases). The CDR3 consists of 14 residues. Germline values: CDR1 LGHNA, CDR2 YSLEER. V lost 0 bases, J lost 4 bases, and 7 bases lay in between. Written as DNA, the CDR3 is TGCGCCAGCAGCCAAGACGACAGGAAAAACATTCAGTACTTC. This sequence encodes CASSQDDRKNIQYF.

This clone was counted only a few times. The V and J genes are TRBV19 and TRBJ1-5; D not resolved. Germline CDR1 reads LNHDA; CDR2 reads SQIVND (reference sequence). The length of the CDR3 is 15 residues. Between the trimmed V and J ends, which lost 5 bases and 0 bases, there was a span of 11 bases. The CDR3: CASSDYSYSNQPQHF. The CDR3 coding sequence is TGTGCCAGTAGTGATTACAGTTATAGCAATCAGCCCCAGCATTTT.

The chain links TRBV9 to TRBJ2-7, with D possibly matching TRBD2 (5 bases). Trimming took off 3 bases at V and 0 bases at J, with 16 bases between the two ends. This CDR3 has 16 amino acids. Looked up from germline, CDR1 is SGDLS and CDR2 is YYNGEE. The CDR3 DNA is TGTGCCAGCAGCGCCTCCGGGATAAGTTTCTCCTACGAGCAGTACTTC. This translates into CASSASGISFSYEQYF.

This clone was detected a few times. The gene calls are TRBV28 and TRBJ1-2; unclear D gene. Germline CDR1 and CDR2: MDHEN and SYDVKM. V lost 5 bases to trimming and J lost 1 base, with 11 bases between them. The CDR3 has 14 amino acids. CDR3 protein: CASSQPGINYGYTF. Written as DNA, the CDR3 is TGTGCCAGCAGTCAGCCGGGAATTAACTATGGCTACACCTTC.

The rearrangement links TRBV19 to TRBJ1-2; D remains unclear. CDR1 is LNHDA, CDR2 SQIVND, per germline (reference sequence). The CDR3 loop spans 13 amino acids. Trimming removed 4 bases from V and 3 bases from J, with 9 bases in between. DNA for the CDR3: TGTGCCAGTAGTAAGCGCTGGGACTATGGCTACACCTTC. Its translation is CASSKRWDYGYTF.

V is TRBV13 and J is TRBJ2-7, with D unclear. The CDR3 loop spans 14 amino acids. Trimming shortened V by 2 bases and J by 0 bases, and 8 bases separated the two germline ends. Germline lookup yields CDR1 PRHDT and CDR2 FYEKMQ (reference sequence). The DNA for the CDR3 is TGTGCCAGCAGCTTATTAGGCAGCTCCTACGAGCAGTACTTC. Its translation: CASSLLGSSYEQYF.